This T cell receptor (beta chain) was documented in a study of T cells in Graves' hyperthyroidism and ophthalmopathy. General observations from the study: In blood, most of the thyroid clonotypes expanded above 0.001 were also present. Ophthalmopathy was predicted by the model a median of about 6.7 months ahead of onset.

Amplified TCR beta CDR3 regions derived from RNA transcripts. First-round RT-PCR targeting the TCR CDR3 was performed with the HTBI primer set. TCRdb itself ran the multiplex PCR reads through MiXCR, one entry per CDR3 protein. The sample has over 350,000 distinct CDR3 sequences; approximately 17% are singletons. This clonotype was counted only a few times. Its antigen remains unidentified. The study left out patients who had uncontrolled infection, other autoimmune disease, pregnancy or lactation. Diagnoses were established using clinical symptoms, serum thyroxine and TRAb, thyroid ultrasound and orbital computed tomography. The sample comprised blood. This clonotype was sampled from a man younger than 35 with Graves' ophthalmopathy.

CDR3 protein: CASSESMGLAREQYF. In nucleotides, the CDR3 is TGTGCCAGCAGTGAAAGCATGGGACTAGCGCGCGAGCAGTACTTC. V and J are TRBV6-1 and TRBJ2-7; TRBD2 agrees at 10 bases. V lost 2 bases and J lost 6; bases outside the gene matches: 7. Germline loops: CDR1 MNHNS, CDR2 SASEGT. The CDR3 covers 15 residues.